One sample yielded the 25 T cell receptor beta chains listed below, sequenced in a study of STAT5B mutations in CD4+ large granular lymphocyte leukemia. Some clones are missing from TCRdb's copy, which holds only in-frame ones; the method was immunoSEQ multiplex PCR. The sample shows about 8,100 clones, about 70% of them seen only once. The source material was PBMCs. Receptors originate from a woman aged 55-69 years with CD4+ T-cell large granular lymphocyte leukemia.

The V call is TRBV9, the J call TRBJ1-2, with D possibly matching TRBD1 (5 bases). The V gene's germline CDR1 is SGDLS and CDR2 YYNGEE. Trimming removed 4 bases at V and 1 base at J, with 14 bases between. The CDR3 extends over 15 amino acids. The CDR3 loop is CASSPRGGLNYGYTF. The CDR3 DNA follows: TGTGCCAGCAGCCCCCGGGGGGGACTTAACTATGGCTACACCTTC. The full variable domain, in which reference TRBV9 and TRBJ1-2 provide the parts outside the CDR3, is DSGVTQTPKHLITATGQRVTLRCSPRSGDLSVYWYQQSLDQGLQFLIQYYNGEERAKGNILERFSAQQFPDLHSELNLSSLELGDSALYFCASSPRGGLNYGYTFGSGTRLTVV.

The CDR3 protein is CASSIGAHPNEQFF. As DNA, the CDR3 is TGTGCCAGTAGTATTGGGGCACACCCTAATGAGCAGTTCTTC. The J gene is TRBJ2-1, the V gene TRBV19; D might be TRBD1 (5 bases). The V and J ends lost 3 bases and 7 bases respectively, with 13 bases between them. The CDR3 length is 14 residues. Germline CDR1 is LNHDA and CDR2 is SQIVND (reference sequence).

The chain combines TRBV7-9 with TRBJ2-1; 7 bases are a match to TRBD2. There are 15 residues in the CDR3. Germline assignment: CDR1 SEHNR and CDR2 FQNEAQ (reference sequence). Trimming at V came to 3 bases and at J to 7 bases, leaving 9 bases not matched to a gene. CDR3: CASSFPLGRGNEQFF. The CDR3 coding sequence is TGTGCCAGCAGCTTCCCTTTGGGGAGGGGAAATGAGCAGTTCTTC.

A few counts support this clone. The V gene is TRBV7-9, the J gene TRBJ1-2, with 10 bases identical to TRBD1. V dropped 3 bases and J dropped 6; count of bases not matched to a gene: 4. Germline-derived CDR1 and CDR2 are SEHNR and FQNEAQ (reference sequence). This CDR3 spans 14 amino acids. CDR3 residues: CASSFGQGVNGYTF. CDR3 bases: TGTGCCAGCAGCTTCGGACAGGGGGTCAATGGCTACACCTTC.

This chain connects TRBV30 to TRBJ2-7; tentative D call: TRBD2 (6 bases). Trimming removed 4 bases from V and 4 bases from J, with 14 bases in between. Germline values: CDR1 GTSNPN, CDR2 SVGIG (reference sequence). The CDR3 covers 13 residues. The CDR3 protein is CAWTVGRSYEQYF. CDR3 coding DNA: TGTGCCTGGACGGTGGGGAGGTCTTACGAGCAGTACTTC.

The chain recombines TRBV10-2 with TRBJ2-1; D unresolved. The CDR3 has 14 residues. CDR1 is WSHSY and CDR2 is SAAADI in the germline V gene. Between the trimmed V and J ends, which lost 0 bases and 9 bases, there was a span of 12 bases. As DNA, the CDR3 is TGCGCCAGCAGTGAGTCGAGTCAAATCGGTGAGCAGTTCTTC. Translating it yields CASSESSQIGEQFF.

This chain connects TRBV6-6 to TRBJ1-1; TRBD1 might be the D (5 bases). CDR3 length equals 12 residues. Trimming took 0 bases from V and 7 from J, leaving 6 bases between them. Germline loops: CDR1 MNHNY, CDR2 SVGAGI (reference sequence). The CDR3: CASSYSGDEAFF. Here the CDR3 DNA reads TGTGCCAGCAGTTACTCAGGGGATGAAGCTTTCTTT.

This clone has only one observation. CDR3 protein: CASSLVGELGRHEQFF. The CDR3 nucleotides read TGCGCCAGCAGCTTGGTCGGGGAGCTCGGAAGACATGAGCAGTTCTTC. The V call is TRBV5-1, the J call TRBJ2-1; D may be TRBD2 (5 bases). The CDR3 has 16 amino acids. Germline-derived CDR1 and CDR2 are SGHRS and YFSETQ. Trimming shortened V by 0 bases and J by 8 bases, and 18 bases separated the two germline ends.

The chain couples TRBV7-9 to TRBJ1-2; 10 bases match TRBD1. CDR3 length: 12 residues. CDR1 SEHNR and CDR2 FQNEAQ come from the germline V gene (reference sequence). V shed 5 bases, J shed 12 bases, and the junction held 6 bases outside the gene matches. Here the CDR3 reads CASSPGQGRNTF. In DNA, the CDR3 is TGTGCCAGCAGCCCGGGACAGGGGCGCAACACCTTC. Full variable domain (outside the CDR3, taken from reference TRBV7-9 and TRBJ1-2): DTGVSQNPRHKITKRGQNVTFRCDPISEHNRLYWYRQTLGQGPEFLTYFQNEAQLEKSRLLSDRFSAERPKGSFSTLEIQRTEQGDSAMYLCASSPGQGRNTFGSGTRLTVV.

The chain recombines TRBV5-1 with TRBJ1-3, with D uncertain. V shed 4 bases and J shed 0 bases, with 17 bases lying between them. CDR3 length: 17 amino acids. Germline CDR1 is SGHRS and CDR2 is YFSETQ. In DNA, the CDR3 is TGCGCCAGCAGCCCCGATGTCCTTGGTGCCTCTGGAAACACCATATATTTT. It yields the protein CASSPDVLGASGNTIYF.

The rearrangement links TRBV18 to TRBJ2-7; D possibly corresponds to TRBD1 (6 bases). Germline values: CDR1 KGHSH, CDR2 LQKENI. The CDR3 spans 14 residues. V lost 6 bases and J lost 3, with 15 bases in between. The CDR3, as DNA: TGTGCCAGCTCCCGCCCCGAGGACAGCTACGAGCAGTACTTC. Its translation: CASSRPEDSYEQYF.

This clone is a singleton in its sample. The chain joins TRBV5-6 to TRBJ2-3; D remains unclear. Germline CDR1 SGHDT, CDR2 YYEEEE. The ends were cut back, 0 bases at V and 0 bases at J, with 11 bases in the middle. The CDR3 loop spans 16 amino acids. This chain's CDR3 is CASSLGPTTSTDTQYF. The CDR3 DNA follows: TGTGCCAGCAGCTTGGGGCCGACAACTAGCACAGATACGCAGTATTTT. Together with reference TRBV5-6 and TRBJ2-3, the CDR3 gives the full variable domain: DAGVTQSPTHLIKTRGQQVTLRCSPKSGHDTVSWYQQALGQGPQFIFQYYEEEERQRGNFPDRFSGHQFPNYSSELNVNALLLGDSALYLCASSLGPTTSTDTQYFGPGTRLTVL.

This clone showed up just once. The V gene is TRBV10-3, the J gene TRBJ1-5; no definite D call. Germline CDR1 ENHRY, CDR2 SYGVKD. V lost 5 bases to trimming and J lost 5 bases, with 13 bases between them. CDR3 length: 14 amino acids. The CDR3 here is CAISLNREDQPQHF. CDR3 in DNA: TGTGCCATCAGTTTAAACCGGGAGGATCAGCCCCAGCATTTT.

The V and J genes are TRBV28 and TRBJ2-1; 9 bases map to TRBD2. Germline V gene data show CDR1 as MDHEN and CDR2 as SYDVKM. The CDR3 is made up of 14 amino acids. V lost 7 bases, J lost 0 bases, and 1 base stayed unmatched. The CDR3, as DNA: TGTGCCAGCAATAGCGGGAGCTCCTACAATGAGCAGTTCTTC. It encodes CASNSGSSYNEQFF.

This clone appeared a few times. The rearrangement uses TRBV10-1 and TRBJ2-7; tentatively, D is TRBD1 (6 bases). Germline V gene data show CDR1 as WNHNN and CDR2 as SYGVQD (reference sequence). Trimming removed 3 bases at V and 8 bases at J, with 11 bases between. This CDR3 has 12 amino acids. CDR3 region: CASSDQGGKQYF. As DNA, the CDR3 is TGCGCCAGCAGTGACCAAGGGGGAAAGCAGTACTTC.

The chain uses TRBV4-3 and TRBJ2-7; maybe TRBD1 (6 bases). The germline V gene encodes CDR1 LGHNA and CDR2 YSLEER. There are 15 residues in the CDR3. V shed 0 bases and J shed 5 bases, with 14 bases lying between them. The DNA of the CDR3 is TGCGCCAGCAGCCAAGATCGGCAGGGGAGCGACGAGCAGTACTTC. Translating gives CASSQDRQGSDEQYF.

V is TRBV7-2 and J is TRBJ2-3; 11 bases map to TRBD2. Germline V gives CDR1 SGHTA, CDR2 FQGNSA. CDR3 size: 16 residues. Trimming cost V 3 bases and J 4 bases; bases outside gene matches: 6. CDR3 in DNA: TGTGCCAGCAGCTTCGGGCTAGCGGGGGGAGCAGATACGCAGTATTTT. This gives the protein CASSFGLAGGADTQYF.

The genes are TRBV20-1 and TRBJ2-2; no clear D. This CDR3 is 10 amino acids long. The ends were cut back, 3 bases at V and 7 bases at J, with 3 bases in the middle. Per germline, CDR1 DFQATT and CDR2 SNEGSKA (reference sequence). The CDR3 bases are TGCAGTGCTAGTTGCGGGGAGCTGTTTTTT. Translated, it gives CSASCGELFF.

This clone was picked up a small number of times. This chain joins TRBV2 and TRBJ2-2; no clear D gene. The CDR3 spans 11 residues. The V end lost 3 bases, the J end lost 7 bases, and 3 bases lay between the germline ends. Germline V gene lookup returns CDR1 SNHLY and CDR2 FYNNEI. The CDR3 sequence is CASSEYGELFF. The CDR3 nucleotides read TGTGCCAGCAGTGAGTACGGGGAGCTGTTTTTT. The entire variable domain, with the rest obtained from reference TRBV2 and TRBJ2-2, is as follows: EPEVTQTPSHQVTQMGQEVILRCVPISNHLYFYWYRQILGQKVEFLVSFYNNEISEKSEIFDDQFSVERPDGSNFTLKIRSTKLEDSAMYFCASSEYGELFFGEGSRLTVL.

The chain combines TRBV7-9 with TRBJ1-1; perhaps TRBD1 as D (6 bases). In germline, CDR1 is SEHNR, CDR2 FQNEAQ (reference sequence). The V gene lost 2 bases and the J gene lost 1 base, with 8 bases spanning the gap. The CDR3 has 14 amino acids. The chain's CDR3 is CASSLLQGNTEAFF. CDR3 bases: TGTGCCAGCAGCTTATTACAGGGGAACACTGAAGCTTTCTTT.

The chain has TRBV6-1 and TRBJ2-7; D remains unclear. CDR3 length: 15 residues. The V end lost 0 bases, the J end lost 3 bases, and 12 bases lay between the germline ends. Germline CDR1 MNHNS, CDR2 SASEGT. The CDR3 DNA reads as TGTGCCAGCAGTGAAGCGGGCGGACCTTACTACGAGCAGTACTTC. Protein sequence: CASSEAGGPYYEQYF.

This clone showed up just once. J is TRBJ2-1 and V is TRBV6-5; 9 positions match TRBD1. Per the germline V gene, CDR1 is MNHEY and CDR2 is SVGAGI. J gave up 8 bases and V 6 bases, and 11 bases lay outside the gene matches. CDR3 length: 15 residues. In DNA form, the CDR3 reads TGTGCCAGCAGCAATACAGGGGGCGTCATCGATGAGCAGTTCTTC. It is translated as CASSNTGGVIDEQFF.

This clone has more than one count but fewer than ten. The chain carries TRBV7-8 and TRBJ1-2, with 9 positions matching TRBD1. The germline gives CDR1 SGHVS, CDR2 FQNEAQ. This CDR3 is 15 amino acids long. V gave up 1 base and J gave up 6 bases; unmatched junction bases: 6. CDR3 in amino acids: CASSLVRGQGDGYTF. As DNA, the CDR3 is TGTGCCAGCAGCTTAGTCAGGGGACAGGGAGATGGCTACACCTTC. Together with reference TRBV7-8 and TRBJ1-2, the CDR3 gives the full variable domain: GAGVSQSPRYKVAKRGQDVALRCDPISGHVSLFWYQQALGQGPEFLTYFQNEAQLDKSGLPSDRFFAERPEGSVSTLKIQRTQQEDSAVYLCASSLVRGQGDGYTFGSGTRLTVV.

This chain connects TRBV9 to TRBJ1-3; no clear D gene. Per the germline V gene, CDR1 is SGDLS and CDR2 is YYNGEE. Trimming stripped 4 bases from V and 0 bases from J, with 17 bases between. The CDR3 spans 17 residues. The CDR3 coding sequence is TGTGCCAGCAGCCCGACCCCCTTGGCAGTCTCTGGAAACACCATATATTTT. The encoded protein is CASSPTPLAVSGNTIYF.

This sequence joins TRBV4-3 and TRBJ2-5, with D possibly being TRBD1 (7 bases). Deletions cut 1 base from V and 5 bases from J, with 8 bases between. The germline V gene encodes CDR1 LGHNA and CDR2 YSLEER. This CDR3 is 13 amino acids long. CDR3 residues: CASSQAGGETQYF. The CDR3 coding sequence is TGCGCCAGCAGCCAAGCAGGGGGGGAGACCCAGTACTTC.